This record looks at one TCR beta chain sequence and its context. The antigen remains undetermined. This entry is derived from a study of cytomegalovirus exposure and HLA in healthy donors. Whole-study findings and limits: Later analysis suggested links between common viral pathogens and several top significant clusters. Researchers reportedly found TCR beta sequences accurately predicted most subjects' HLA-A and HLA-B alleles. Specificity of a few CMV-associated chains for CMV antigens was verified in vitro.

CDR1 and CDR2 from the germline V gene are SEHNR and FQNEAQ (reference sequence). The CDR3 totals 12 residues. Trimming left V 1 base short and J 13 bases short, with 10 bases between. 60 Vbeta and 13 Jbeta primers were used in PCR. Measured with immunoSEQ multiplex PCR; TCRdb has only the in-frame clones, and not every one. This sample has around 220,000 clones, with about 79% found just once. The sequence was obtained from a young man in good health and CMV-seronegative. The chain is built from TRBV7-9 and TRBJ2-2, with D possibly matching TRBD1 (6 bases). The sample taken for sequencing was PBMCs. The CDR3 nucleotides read TGTGCCAGCAGCTTAGGGACAGCACTGCTGTTTTTT. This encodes CASSLGTALLFF.